One TCR beta chain is described in this entry. No antigen is known for it. The record originates from a study of memory CD4+ T cells and cytomegalovirus serostatus. Single viable CD3+CD4+CD8-CD45RO+ cells were sorted as the memory CD4+ T cells. Serostatus was set by detecting CMV pp150, pp28, p38, p52 IgG. Clones were read by immunoSEQ multiplex PCR, and TCRdb kept only the in-frame ones, dropping some. Of some 44,000 clones in the sample, over 65% were seen once. Study-level results: CD4+ memory repertoires contained about two fifths of the 164 reported CMV TCRbeta sequences. Suggested: most of the CMV-linked TCR signature lies in CD4+ memory cells. Repertoires predicted CMV serostatus with median bootstrapped AUC of around 0.95.

Germline CDR1 reads SNHLY; CDR2 reads FYNNEI. CDR3 length equals 14 residues. Trimming shortened V by 5 bases and J by 4 bases, and 14 bases separated the two germline ends. Source material: memory CD4+ T cells from blood. The receptor's source is an adult in good health and CMV-seronegative. V gene TRBV2 combines with J gene TRBJ2-5, with D perhaps matching TRBD1 or TRBD2 (5 bases each). The CDR3 bases are TGTGCCAGCAGTCTCTCACTAGGGGTAGAGACCCAGTACTTC. Protein: CASSLSLGVETQYF.